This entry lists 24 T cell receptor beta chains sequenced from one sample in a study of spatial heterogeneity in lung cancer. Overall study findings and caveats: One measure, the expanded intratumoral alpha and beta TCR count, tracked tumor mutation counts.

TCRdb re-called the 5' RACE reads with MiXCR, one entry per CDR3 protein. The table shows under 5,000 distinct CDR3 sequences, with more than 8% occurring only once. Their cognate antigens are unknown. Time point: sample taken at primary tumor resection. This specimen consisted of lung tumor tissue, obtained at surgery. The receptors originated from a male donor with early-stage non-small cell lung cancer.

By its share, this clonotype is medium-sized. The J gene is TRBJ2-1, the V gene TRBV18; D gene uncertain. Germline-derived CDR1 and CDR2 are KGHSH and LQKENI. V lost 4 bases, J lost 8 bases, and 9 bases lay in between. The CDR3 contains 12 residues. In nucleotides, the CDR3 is TGTGCCAGCTCACTCCTTTCCCATGAGCAGTTCTTC. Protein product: CASSLLSHEQFF.

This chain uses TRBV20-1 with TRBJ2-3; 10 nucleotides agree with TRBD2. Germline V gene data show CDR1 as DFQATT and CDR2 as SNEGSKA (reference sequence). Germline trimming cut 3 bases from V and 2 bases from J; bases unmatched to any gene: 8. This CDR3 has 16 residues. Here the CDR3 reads CSASPLAGDFTDTQYF. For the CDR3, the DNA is TGCAGTGCTAGCCCGCTAGCGGGGGACTTCACAGATACGCAGTATTTT.

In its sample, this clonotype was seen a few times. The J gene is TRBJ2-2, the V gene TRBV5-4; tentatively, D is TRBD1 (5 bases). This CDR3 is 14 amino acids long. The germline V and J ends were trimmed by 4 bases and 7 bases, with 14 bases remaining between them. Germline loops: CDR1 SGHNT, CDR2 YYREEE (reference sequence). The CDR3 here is CASSPDPQGGELFF. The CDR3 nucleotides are TGTGCCAGCAGCCCGGACCCCCAGGGCGGGGAGCTGTTTTTT.

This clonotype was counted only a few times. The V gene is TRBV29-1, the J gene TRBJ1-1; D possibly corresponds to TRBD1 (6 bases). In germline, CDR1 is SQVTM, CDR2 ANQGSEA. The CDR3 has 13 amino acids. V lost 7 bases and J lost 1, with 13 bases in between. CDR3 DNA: TGCAGCGCTGACAGGACAACGAACACTGAAGCTTTCTTT. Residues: CSADRTTNTEAFF.

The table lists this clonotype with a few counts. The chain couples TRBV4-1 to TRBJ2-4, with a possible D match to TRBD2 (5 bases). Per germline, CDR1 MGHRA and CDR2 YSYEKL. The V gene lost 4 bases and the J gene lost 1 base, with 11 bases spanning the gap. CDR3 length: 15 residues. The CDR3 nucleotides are TGCGCCAGCAGCCGTCGGGAAGAGGCCAAAAACATTCAGTACTTC. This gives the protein CASSRREEAKNIQYF.

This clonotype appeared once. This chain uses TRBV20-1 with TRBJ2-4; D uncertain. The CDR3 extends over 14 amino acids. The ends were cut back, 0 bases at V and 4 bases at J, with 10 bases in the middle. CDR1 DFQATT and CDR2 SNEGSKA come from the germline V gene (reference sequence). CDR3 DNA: TGCAGTGCTAGAGATCTAGGCAGGAAAAACATTCAGTACTTC. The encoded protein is CSARDLGRKNIQYF.

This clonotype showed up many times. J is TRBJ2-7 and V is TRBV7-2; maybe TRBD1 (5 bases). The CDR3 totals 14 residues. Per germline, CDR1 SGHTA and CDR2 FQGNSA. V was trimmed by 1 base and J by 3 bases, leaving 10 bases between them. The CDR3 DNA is TGTGCCAGCAGCTTAGACCAGGGCGTCTACGAGCAGTACTTC. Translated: CASSLDQGVYEQYF.

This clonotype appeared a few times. Here the CDR3 reads CASKRDLYGELFF. Here the CDR3 DNA reads TGTGCCAGCAAAAGGGACTTGTACGGGGAGCTGTTTTTT. The chain couples TRBV7-3 to TRBJ2-2; TRBD2 might be the D (6 bases). V was clipped by 7 bases and J by 7 bases, with 13 bases between them. The germline gives CDR1 SGHTA, CDR2 FQGTGA. The CDR3 length is 13 residues.

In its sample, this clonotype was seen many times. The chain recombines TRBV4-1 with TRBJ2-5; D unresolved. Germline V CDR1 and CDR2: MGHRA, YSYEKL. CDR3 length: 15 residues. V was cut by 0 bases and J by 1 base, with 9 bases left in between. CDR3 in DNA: TGCGCCAGCAGCCAAGATGGAGAAGCCCAAGAGACCCAGTACTTC. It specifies CASSQDGEAQETQYF.

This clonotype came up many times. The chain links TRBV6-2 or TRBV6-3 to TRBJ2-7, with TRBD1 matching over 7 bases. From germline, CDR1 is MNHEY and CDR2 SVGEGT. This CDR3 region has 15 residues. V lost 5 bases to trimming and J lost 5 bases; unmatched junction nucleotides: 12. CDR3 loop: CASSRRQGFVDEQYF. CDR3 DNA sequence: TGTGCCAGCAGTAGGAGACAGGGATTTGTCGACGAGCAGTACTTC.

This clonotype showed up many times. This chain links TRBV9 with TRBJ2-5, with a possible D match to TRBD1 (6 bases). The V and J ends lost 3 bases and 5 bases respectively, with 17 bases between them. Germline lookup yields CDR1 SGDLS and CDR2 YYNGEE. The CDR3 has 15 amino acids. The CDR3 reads CASSEGPGELETQYF. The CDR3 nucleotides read TGTGCCAGCAGCGAGGGGCCAGGGGAACTTGAGACCCAGTACTTC.

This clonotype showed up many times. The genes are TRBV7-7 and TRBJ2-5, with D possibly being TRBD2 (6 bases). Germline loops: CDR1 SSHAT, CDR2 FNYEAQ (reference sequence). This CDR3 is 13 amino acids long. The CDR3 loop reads CASSREMQETQYF. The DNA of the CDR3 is TGTGCTAGCTCGCGGGAAATGCAAGAGACCCAGTACTTC.

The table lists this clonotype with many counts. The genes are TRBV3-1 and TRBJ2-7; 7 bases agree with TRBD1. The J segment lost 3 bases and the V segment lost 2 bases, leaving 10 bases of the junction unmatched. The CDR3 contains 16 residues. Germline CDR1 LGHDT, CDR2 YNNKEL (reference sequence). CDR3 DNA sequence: TGTGCCAGCAGCCAACGTATCGACAGGGCGAACTACGAGCAGTACTTC. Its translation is CASSQRIDRANYEQYF.

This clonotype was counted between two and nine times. The CDR3 coding sequence is TGTGCCAGCAGCTTTAACGGCGTCAATCAGCCCCAGCATTTT. It specifies CASSFNGVNQPQHF. The rearrangement uses TRBV11-2 and TRBJ1-5; D uncertain. CDR1 and CDR2 (germline): SGHAT, FQNNGV. V was cut by 3 bases and J by 3 bases, with 9 bases left in between. This CDR3 is 14 amino acids long.

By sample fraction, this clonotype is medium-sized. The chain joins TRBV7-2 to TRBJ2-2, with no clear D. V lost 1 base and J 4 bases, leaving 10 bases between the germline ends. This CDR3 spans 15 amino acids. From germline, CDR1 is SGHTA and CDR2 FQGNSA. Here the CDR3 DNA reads TGTGCCAGCAGCTTAGAGGCGTCTTCCACCGGGGAGCTGTTTTTT. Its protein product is CASSLEASSTGELFF.

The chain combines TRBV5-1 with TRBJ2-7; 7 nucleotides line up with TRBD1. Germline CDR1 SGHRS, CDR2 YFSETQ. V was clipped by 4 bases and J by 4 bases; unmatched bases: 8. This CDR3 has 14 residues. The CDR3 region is CASSPRQGGYEQYF. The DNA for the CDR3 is TGCGCCAGCAGCCCCCGACAGGGTGGGTACGAGCAGTACTTC.

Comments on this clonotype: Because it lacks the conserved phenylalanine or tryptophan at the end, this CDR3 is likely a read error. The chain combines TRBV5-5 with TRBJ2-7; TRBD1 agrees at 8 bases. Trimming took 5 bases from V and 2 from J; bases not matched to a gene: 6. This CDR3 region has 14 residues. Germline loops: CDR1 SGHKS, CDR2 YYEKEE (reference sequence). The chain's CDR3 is CASREPGGPYEQYS. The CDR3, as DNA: TGTGCCAGCAGAGAGCCAGGGGGCCCCTACGAGCAGTACTCC.

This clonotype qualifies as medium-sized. The CDR3 protein is CASSLVYNEQFF. CDR3 DNA: TGTGCCAGCAGCTTAGTATACAATGAGCAGTTCTTC. The V gene is TRBV11-3, the J gene TRBJ2-1, with no clear D. The ends were cut back, 1 base at V and 4 bases at J, with 2 bases in the middle. The CDR3 covers 12 residues. Per germline, CDR1 SGHNT and CDR2 YENEEA.

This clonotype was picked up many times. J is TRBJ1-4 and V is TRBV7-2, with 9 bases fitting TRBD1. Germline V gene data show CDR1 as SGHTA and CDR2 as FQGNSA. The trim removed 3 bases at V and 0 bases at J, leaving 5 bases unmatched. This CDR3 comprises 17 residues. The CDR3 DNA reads TGTGCCAGCAGCTTGTTGGGACAGGGAGCAACTAATGAAAAACTGTTTTTT. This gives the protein CASSLLGQGATNEKLFF.

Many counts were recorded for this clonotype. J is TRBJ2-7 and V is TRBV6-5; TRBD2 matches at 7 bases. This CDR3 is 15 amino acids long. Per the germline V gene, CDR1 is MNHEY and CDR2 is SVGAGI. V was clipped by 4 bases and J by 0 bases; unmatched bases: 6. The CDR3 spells CASSLLSGASYEQYF. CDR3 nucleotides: TGTGCCAGCAGTTTACTGAGCGGGGCCTCCTACGAGCAGTACTTC.

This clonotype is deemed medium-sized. In nucleotides, the CDR3 is TGCGCCAGCAGCCAAGAGGTGAACACTGAAGCTTTCTTT. The encoded protein is CASSQEVNTEAFF. The rearrangement joins TRBV4-3 to TRBJ1-1; no reliable D call. V lost 0 bases and J lost 0, with 2 bases in between. Germline V gives CDR1 LGHNA, CDR2 YSLEER. This CDR3 region has 13 residues.

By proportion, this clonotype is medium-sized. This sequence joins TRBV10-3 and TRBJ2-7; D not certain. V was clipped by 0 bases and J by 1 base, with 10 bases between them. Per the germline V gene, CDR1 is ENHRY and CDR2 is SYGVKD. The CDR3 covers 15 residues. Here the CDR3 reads CAISESMIRSYEQYF. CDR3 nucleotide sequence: TGTGCCATCAGTGAGTCGATGATCCGGTCCTACGAGCAGTACTTC.

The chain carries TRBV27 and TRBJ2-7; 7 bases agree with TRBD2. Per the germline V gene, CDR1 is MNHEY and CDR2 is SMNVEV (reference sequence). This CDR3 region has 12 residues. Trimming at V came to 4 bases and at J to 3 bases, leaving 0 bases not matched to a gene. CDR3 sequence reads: CASSWTSYEQYF. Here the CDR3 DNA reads TGTGCCAGCAGTTGGACTAGCTACGAGCAGTACTTC.

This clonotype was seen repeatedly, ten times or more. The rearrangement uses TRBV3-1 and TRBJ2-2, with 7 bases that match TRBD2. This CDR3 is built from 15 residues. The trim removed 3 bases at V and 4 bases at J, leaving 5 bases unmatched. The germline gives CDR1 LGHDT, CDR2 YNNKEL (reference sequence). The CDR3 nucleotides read TGTGCCAGCAGCCAGGGGGGGTTGAGCACCGGGGAGCTGTTTTTT. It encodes CASSQGGLSTGELFF.